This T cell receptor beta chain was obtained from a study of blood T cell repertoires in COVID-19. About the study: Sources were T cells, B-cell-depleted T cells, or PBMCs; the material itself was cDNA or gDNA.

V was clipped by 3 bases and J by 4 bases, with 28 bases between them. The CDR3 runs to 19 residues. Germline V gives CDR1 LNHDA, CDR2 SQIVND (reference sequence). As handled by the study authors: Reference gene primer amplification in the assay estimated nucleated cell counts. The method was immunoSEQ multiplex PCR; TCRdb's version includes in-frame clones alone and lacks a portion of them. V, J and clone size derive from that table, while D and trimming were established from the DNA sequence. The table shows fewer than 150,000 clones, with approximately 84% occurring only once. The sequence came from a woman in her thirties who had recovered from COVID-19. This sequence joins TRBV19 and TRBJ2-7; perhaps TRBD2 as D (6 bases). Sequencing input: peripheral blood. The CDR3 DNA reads TGTGCCAGTAGTATTGGAGTCGGCAGACTAGGTGGCTCGAGGTACGAGCAGTACTTC. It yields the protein CASSIGVGRLGGSRYEQYF.